The clone carrying this TCR beta chain was recorded at least ten times. These data belong to a study of Graves' ophthalmopathy and Graves' hyperthyroidism. The germline CDR1 and CDR2 sequences are ENHRY and SYGVKD. CDR3 length: 13 amino acids. V was shortened by 11 bases and J by 1 base, with 11 bases between the two germline ends. For repertoire sequencing, the TCR beta CDR3 regions were amplified from RNA transcripts. The workflow started with a first-round RT-PCR run with HTBI primers and then moved on to a second-round multiplex PCR. MiXCR, run by TCRdb on the multiplex PCR reads, gives a single entry per CDR3 protein. The data contain roughly 400,000 distinct CDR3 sequences, around 17% of them singletons.

This clonotype was obtained from a woman aged 18-29 years with Graves' ophthalmopathy. The chain couples TRBV10-3 to TRBJ2-2; no clear D. Sequencing was carried out using peripheral blood. The CDR3 loop is CAVKNVNTGELFF. The CDR3 DNA sequence: TGTGCCGTAAAGAATGTGAACACCGGGGAGCTGTTTTTT.